The present T cell receptor beta chain was sequenced within a study of blood T cell repertoires in COVID-19. Germline CDR1 and CDR2: SGHAT and FQNNGV. Trimming cost V 7 bases and J 0 bases; bases outside gene matches: 5. The CDR3 loop spans 14 amino acids. Here immunoSEQ multiplex PCR was the method, and the copy in TCRdb shows in-frame clones only, minus some. Of 200,000 to 250,000 clones listed, around 90% are singletons. This chain links TRBV11-2 with TRBJ1-1, with 7 positions matching TRBD1. Sequencing was carried out using peripheral blood. This clonotype was obtained from a man aged 25-40 years with COVID-19, enrolled during active disease. CDR3 coding DNA: TGTGCCAGCAAAGGGACAGCGTTGAACACTGAAGCTTTCTTT. Protein sequence: CASKGTALNTEAFF.